This T cell receptor beta chain was sequenced in a study of shared clonotypes between healthy human individuals. Method: immunoSEQ multiplex PCR; TCRdb's copy keeps in-frame clones and lacks some. The sample yields millions of clones, approximately 94% seen once. CD8 cells regarded as naive lacked CD45RO, were positively chosen for CCR7, and omitted terminally differentiated effector memory CD45RA+ cells. Study-wide results and caveats: Non-shared clonotypes displayed generation probabilities falling below those of clonotypes present in all four donors. Naive CD4 clonotypes overlapped across a handful of donors at roughly 5.1%.

This CDR3 is built from 16 residues. This clone was seen just once. As yet, its antigen is unknown. The receptor comes from a young man in good health. The rearrangement links TRBV21-1 to TRBJ2-1; the D call in the table, TRBD2, was not verified against the DNA. TRBV21-1 is recorded as a pseudogene. Sequencing was carried out using naive CD8+ T cells sorted from blood. CDR3 protein: CASSSLTGLAHNEQFF. CDR3 coding DNA: TGTGCCAGCAGCAGTTTAACGGGACTAGCCCACAATGAGCAGTTCTTC.